This is a list of T cell receptor beta chains from one sample in a study of OX40 agonist ivuxolimab in advanced cancers. Assay: immunoSEQ multiplex PCR; the TCRdb copy retains only in-frame clones and omits some. The table records fewer than 100,000 clones, roughly 90% of them present only once. This material consisted of CD4+ or CD8+ T cells sorted from blood, taken in a trial of the OX40 agonist ivuxolimab. These receptors were taken from an adult with an advanced solid tumor such as melanoma, head and neck, liver or kidney cancer. Both conserved end residues are part of each CDR3. Fields, in order: D gene, J gene, clone size, V gene, CDR3 DNA, CDR3 protein. The D gene is left open where the match is weak. A row's size may be missing; if present it is once, few, many or a size class.

>.|TRBJ2-3|.|TRBV6-6
TGTGCCAGCAGTTACAGGGGGAGGAGCACAGATACGCAGTATTTT
CASSYRGRSTDTQYF
>.|TRBJ2-5|once|TRBV2
TGTGCCAGCAGTGGACAGCTTCAAGAGACCCAGTACTTC
CASSGQLQETQYF
>TRBD2|TRBJ2-5|.|TRBV19
TGTGCCAGTAGTATCCTGGCGAGAAAGCGGGGACAAGAGACCCAGTACTTC
CASSILARKRGQETQYF
>.|TRBJ2-7|.|TRBV10-1
TGCGCCAGCAGGCCCCTGGACAGTTTCGCCTACGAGCAGTACTTC
CASRPLDSFAYEQYF
>TRBD2|TRBJ2-1|.|TRBV4-3
TGCGCCAGCAGCCAAGATGGGCCTAGCGGGAGCCTATTCTTC
CASSQDGPSGSLFF
>.|TRBJ1-5|.|TRBV5-5
TGTGCCAGCAGCTTGTCCGGGGGTCATCAGCCCCAGCATTTT
CASSLSGGHQPQHF
>.|TRBJ1-3|.|TRBV27
TGTGCCAGCAGTATAGGGGGGGCAACTGGAAACACCATATATTTT
CASSIGGATGNTIYF
>TRBD2|TRBJ2-2|.|TRBV15
TGTGCCACCAGCACGAGCGGGAGGGCGTACACCGGGGAGCTGTTTTTT
CATSTSGRAYTGELFF
>.|TRBJ2-3|.|TRBV5-1
TGCGCCAGCAGCTTGGGACTAGGAGGGGCCGACACAGATACGCAGTATTTT
CASSLGLGGADTDTQYF
>.|TRBJ2-7|.|TRBV5-4
TGTGCCAGCAGCTTTGACGGGGGTGGGTCCTACGAGCAGTACTTC
CASSFDGGGSYEQYF
>TRBD2|TRBJ2-1|.|TRBV5-1
TGCGCCAGCAGCAAGTCTAGCGGGGGTCCCGATGAGCAGTTCTTC
CASSKSSGGPDEQFF
>TRBD2|TRBJ2-1|.|TRBV11-2
TGTGCCAGCAGCCATAGCGGGAGCTCCTACAATGAGCAGTTCTTC
CASSHSGSSYNEQFF
>TRBD1|TRBJ1-4|.|TRBV2
TGTGCCAGCAGTTTGGGACAGGGCAATGAAAAACTGTTTTTT
CASSLGQGNEKLFF
>TRBD2|TRBJ2-7|.|TRBV27
TGTGCCAGCAGTTTACTAGCGGGAGCGGGGGAGCAGTACTTC
CASSLLAGAGEQYF
>TRBD2|TRBJ2-2|.|TRBV6-5
TGTGCCAGCAGACAAGCGGGAGGGTCCACCGGGGAGCTGTTTTTT
CASRQAGGSTGELFF
>TRBD2|TRBJ2-5|.|TRBV5-1
TGCGCCAGCAGCTTGGCCCAGCGGGAGCCCACCCAGTACTTC
CASSLAQREPTQYF
>.|TRBJ2-6|few|TRBV7-2
TGTGCCAGCAGCCAAGTCACCTCTGGGGCCAACGTCCTGACTTTC
CASSQVTSGANVLTF
>TRBD1|TRBJ1-1|.|TRBV27
TGTGCCAGCAGTGGGACCGGGACAGGGGGCTTGGCGTACACTGAAGCTTTCTTT
CASSGTGTGGLAYTEAFF
>TRBD2|TRBJ2-7|.|TRBV14
TGTGCCAGCAGCCAACTAGCGGGAGTGCGCGAGCAGTACTTC
CASSQLAGVREQYF
>.|TRBJ2-5|.|TRBV19
TGTGCCAGTAGTATTCCCTCGAGGGAGACCCAGTACTTC
CASSIPSRETQYF
>TRBD2|TRBJ2-2|once|TRBV18
TGTGCCAGCTCACCGGCGGGACTAGTGCCCGGGGAGCTGTTTTTT
CASSPAGLVPGELFF
>.|TRBJ1-2|.|TRBV7-2
TGTGCCAGCAGCTTAGCGACGGGATCTGGTGGCTACACCTTC
CASSLATGSGGYTF
>.|TRBJ2-7|.|TRBV27
TGTGCCAGCAGTTTTAGGGAGGGGGCCCCCTACGAGCAGTACTTC
CASSFREGAPYEQYF
>.|TRBJ1-4|.|TRBV11-2
TGTGCCAGCAGCTGGGGGGCCGGCTATGAAAAACTGTTTTTT
CASSWGAGYEKLFF
>TRBD1|TRBJ1-2|.|TRBV27
TGTGCCAGCAACACACGAAAAGGGGGCGATTACTATGGCTACACCTTC
CASNTRKGGDYYGYTF
>.|TRBJ2-7|.|TRBV7-2
TGTGCCAGCAGCTTAGTCGGGTACGAGCAGTACTTC
CASSLVGYEQYF
>.|TRBJ2-5|.|TRBV19
TGTGCCAGTAGTACCAACAAGCTCGAGACCCAGTACTTC
CASSTNKLETQYF
>TRBD1|TRBJ2-2|.|TRBV4-2
TGTGCCAGCAGCCAGGGCCAGACAGGGGCGACCGGGGAGCTGTTTTTT
CASSQGQTGATGELFF
>.|TRBJ1-6|.|TRBV6-5
TGTGCCAGCAGACGCACAGGGCTTTCACCCCTCCACTTT
CASRRTGLSPLHF
>TRBD2|TRBJ2-5|.|TRBV7-3
TGTGCCAGCAGCCCCGGGACTACAGGAGAGACCCAGTACTTC
CASSPGTTGETQYF
>.|TRBJ2-2|.|TRBV4-3
TGCGCCAGCAGCCAAGATCCAGCGGTCTTCACCGGGGAGCTGTTTTTT
CASSQDPAVFTGELFF